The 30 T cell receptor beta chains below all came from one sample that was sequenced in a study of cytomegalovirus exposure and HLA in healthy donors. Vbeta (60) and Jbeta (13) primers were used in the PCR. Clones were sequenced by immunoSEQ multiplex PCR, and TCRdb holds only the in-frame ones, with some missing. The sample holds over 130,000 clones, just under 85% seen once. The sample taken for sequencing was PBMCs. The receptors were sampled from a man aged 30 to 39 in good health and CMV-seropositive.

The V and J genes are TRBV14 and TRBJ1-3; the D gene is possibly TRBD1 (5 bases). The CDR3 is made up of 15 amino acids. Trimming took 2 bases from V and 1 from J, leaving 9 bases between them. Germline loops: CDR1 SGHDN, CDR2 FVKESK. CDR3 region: CASSQRRESGNTIYF. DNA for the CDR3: TGTGCCAGCAGCCAACGCAGGGAATCTGGAAACACCATATATTTT.

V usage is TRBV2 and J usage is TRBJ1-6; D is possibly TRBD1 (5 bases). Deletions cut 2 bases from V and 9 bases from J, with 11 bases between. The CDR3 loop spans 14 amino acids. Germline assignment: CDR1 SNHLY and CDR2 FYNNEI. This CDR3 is CASSEQGGASPLHF. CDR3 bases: TGTGCCAGCAGTGAACAGGGTGGTGCTTCACCCCTCCACTTT.

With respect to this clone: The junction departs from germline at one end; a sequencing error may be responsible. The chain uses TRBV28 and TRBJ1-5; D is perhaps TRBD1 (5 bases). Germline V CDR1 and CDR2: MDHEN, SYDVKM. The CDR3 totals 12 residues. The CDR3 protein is CAGSRTNQPQHF. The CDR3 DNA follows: TGTGCCGGCAGCCGGACAAATCAGCCCCAGCATTTT.

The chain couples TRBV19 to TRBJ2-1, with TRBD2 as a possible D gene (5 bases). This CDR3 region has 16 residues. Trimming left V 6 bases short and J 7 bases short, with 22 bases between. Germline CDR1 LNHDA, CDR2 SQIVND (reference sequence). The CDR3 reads CASSPSLAALGNEQFF. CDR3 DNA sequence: TGTGCCAGTAGCCCCTCCCTAGCAGCACTCGGGAATGAGCAGTTCTTC.

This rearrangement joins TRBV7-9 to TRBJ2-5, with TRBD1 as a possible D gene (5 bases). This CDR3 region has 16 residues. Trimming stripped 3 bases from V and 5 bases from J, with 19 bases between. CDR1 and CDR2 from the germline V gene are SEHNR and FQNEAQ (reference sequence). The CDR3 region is CASSFGEAGSRETQYF. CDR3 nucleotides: TGTGCCAGCAGCTTCGGCGAGGCAGGGTCGCGGGAGACCCAGTACTTC.

The DNA of the CDR3 is TGTGCCAGCAGCTTAACGTCGGGAGGAGATACGCAGTATTTT. Translation: CASSLTSGGDTQYF. The chain is built from TRBV13 and TRBJ2-3, with 7 bases lining up with TRBD2. Germline CDR1 and CDR2: PRHDT and FYEKMQ (reference sequence). J gave up 5 bases and V 2 bases, and 4 bases lay outside the gene matches. This CDR3 is 14 amino acids long.

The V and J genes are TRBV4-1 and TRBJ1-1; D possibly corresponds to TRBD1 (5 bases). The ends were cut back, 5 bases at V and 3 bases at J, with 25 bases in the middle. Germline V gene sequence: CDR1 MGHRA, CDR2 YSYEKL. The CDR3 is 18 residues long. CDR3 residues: CASSGRGRQGRRDTEAFF. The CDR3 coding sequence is TGCGCCAGCAGCGGAAGGGGTCGGCAGGGTCGTAGGGACACTGAAGCTTTCTTT.

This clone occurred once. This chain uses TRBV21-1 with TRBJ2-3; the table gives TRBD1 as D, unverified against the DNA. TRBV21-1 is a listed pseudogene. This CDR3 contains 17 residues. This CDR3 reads CASSTPDRAISTDTQYF. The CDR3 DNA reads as TGTGCCAGCAGCACCCCGGACAGGGCTATTTCGACAGATACGCAGTATTTT.

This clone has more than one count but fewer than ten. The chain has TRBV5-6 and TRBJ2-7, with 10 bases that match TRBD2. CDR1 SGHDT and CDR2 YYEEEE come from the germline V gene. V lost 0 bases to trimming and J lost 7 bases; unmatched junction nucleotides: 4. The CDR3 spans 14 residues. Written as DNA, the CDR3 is TGTGCCAGCAGCTTGGCTAGCGGGAGTGGGGAGCAGTACTTC. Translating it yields CASSLASGSGEQYF.

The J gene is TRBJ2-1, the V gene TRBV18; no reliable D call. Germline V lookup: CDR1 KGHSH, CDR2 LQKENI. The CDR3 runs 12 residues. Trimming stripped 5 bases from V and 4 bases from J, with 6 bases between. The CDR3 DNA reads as TGTGCCAGCTCAGCGGCTTACAATGAGCAGTTCTTC. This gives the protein CASSAAYNEQFF.

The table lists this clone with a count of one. CDR3 in DNA: TGTGCCAGCACTTATGGCTCTGAAGCTTTCTTT. It translates to CASTYGSEAFF. V is TRBV6-1 and J is TRBJ1-1; D unclear. The length of the CDR3 is 11 residues. From germline, CDR1 is MNHNS and CDR2 SASEGT. The V end was cut by 7 bases, the J end by 6 bases, with 9 bases between.

The CDR3 protein is CASRAPPGQGSYEQYF. CDR3 bases: TGTGCCAGCAGAGCTCCTCCGGGACAGGGTTCCTACGAGCAGTACTTC. The V gene is TRBV2, the J gene TRBJ2-7; the match to TRBD1 covers 9 bases. This CDR3 comprises 16 residues. The V segment lost 6 bases and the J segment 1 base; nucleotides outside the gene matches: 10. Looked up from germline, CDR1 is SNHLY and CDR2 is FYNNEI.

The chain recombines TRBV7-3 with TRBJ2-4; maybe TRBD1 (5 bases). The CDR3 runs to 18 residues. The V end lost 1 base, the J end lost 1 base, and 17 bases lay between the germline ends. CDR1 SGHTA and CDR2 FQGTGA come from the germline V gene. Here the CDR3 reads CASSLRGGRTGAKNIQYF. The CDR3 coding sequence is TGTGCCAGCAGCTTAAGGGGCGGCAGAACGGGTGCCAAAAACATTCAGTACTTC.

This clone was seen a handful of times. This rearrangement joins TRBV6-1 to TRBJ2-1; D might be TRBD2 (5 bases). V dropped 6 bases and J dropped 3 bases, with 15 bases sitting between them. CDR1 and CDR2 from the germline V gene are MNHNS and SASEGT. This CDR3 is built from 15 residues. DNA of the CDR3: TGTGCCAGCAGCCCCCAAGCGGAGCTCTACAATGAGCAGTTCTTC. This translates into CASSPQAELYNEQFF.

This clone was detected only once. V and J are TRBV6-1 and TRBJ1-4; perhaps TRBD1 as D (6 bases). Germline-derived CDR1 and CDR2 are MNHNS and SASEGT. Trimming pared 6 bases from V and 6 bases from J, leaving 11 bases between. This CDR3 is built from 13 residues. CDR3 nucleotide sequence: TGTGCCAGCAGCCGGACAGCTGATGAAAAACTGTTTTTT. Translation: CASSRTADEKLFF.

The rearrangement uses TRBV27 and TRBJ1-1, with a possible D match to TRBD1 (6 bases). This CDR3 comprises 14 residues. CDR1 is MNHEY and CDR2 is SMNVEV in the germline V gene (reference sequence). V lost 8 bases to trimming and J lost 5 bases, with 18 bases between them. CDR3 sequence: CASSLRGLRTEAFF. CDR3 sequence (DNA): TGTGCCAGCTCCCTAAGGGGGTTGAGAACTGAAGCTTTCTTT.

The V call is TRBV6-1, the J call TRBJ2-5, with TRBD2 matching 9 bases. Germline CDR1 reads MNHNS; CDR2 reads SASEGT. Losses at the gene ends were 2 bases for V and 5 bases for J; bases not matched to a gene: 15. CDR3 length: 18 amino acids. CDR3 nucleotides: TGTGCCAGCAGTGAAAGGATTGGCGGGGGGGCAGGCTGGGAGACCCAGTACTTC. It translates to CASSERIGGGAGWETQYF.

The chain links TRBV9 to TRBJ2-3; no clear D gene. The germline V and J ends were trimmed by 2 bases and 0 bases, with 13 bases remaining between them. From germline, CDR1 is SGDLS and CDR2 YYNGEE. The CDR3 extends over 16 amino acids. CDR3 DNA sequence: TGTGCCAGCAGCGTTTATTCCGGTTCTAGCACAGATACGCAGTATTTT. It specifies CASSVYSGSSTDTQYF.

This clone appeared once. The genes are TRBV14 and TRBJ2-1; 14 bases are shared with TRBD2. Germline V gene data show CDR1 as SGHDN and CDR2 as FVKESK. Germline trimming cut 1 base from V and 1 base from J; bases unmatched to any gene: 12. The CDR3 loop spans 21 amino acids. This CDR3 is CASSQGWTSGRWTQSYNEQFF. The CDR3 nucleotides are TGTGCCAGCAGCCAAGGGTGGACTAGCGGGAGGTGGACCCAATCCTACAATGAGCAGTTCTTC.

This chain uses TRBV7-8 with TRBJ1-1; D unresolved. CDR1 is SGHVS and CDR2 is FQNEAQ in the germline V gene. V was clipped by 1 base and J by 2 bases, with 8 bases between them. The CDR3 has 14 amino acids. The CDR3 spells CASSLERVNTEAFF. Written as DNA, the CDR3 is TGTGCCAGCAGCTTAGAGAGGGTCAACACTGAAGCTTTCTTT.

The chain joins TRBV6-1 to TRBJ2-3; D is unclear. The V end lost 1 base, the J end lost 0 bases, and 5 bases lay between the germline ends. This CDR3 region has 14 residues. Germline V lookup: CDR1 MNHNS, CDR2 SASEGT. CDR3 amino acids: CASSEDSSTDTQYF. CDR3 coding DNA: TGTGCCAGCAGTGAAGACAGCAGCACAGATACGCAGTATTTT.

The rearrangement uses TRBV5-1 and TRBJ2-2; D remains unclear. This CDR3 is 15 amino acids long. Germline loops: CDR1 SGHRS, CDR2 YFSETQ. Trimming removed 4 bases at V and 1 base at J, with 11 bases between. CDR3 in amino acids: CASSLMTVNTGELFF. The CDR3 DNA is TGCGCCAGCAGCCTCATGACTGTGAACACCGGGGAGCTGTTTTTT. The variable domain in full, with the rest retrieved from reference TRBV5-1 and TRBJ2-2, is KAGVTQTPRYLIKTRGQQVTLSCSPISGHRSVSWYQQTPGQGLQFLFEYFSETQRNKGNFPGRFSGRQFSNSRSEMNVSTLELGDSALYLCASSLMTVNTGELFFGEGSRLTVL.

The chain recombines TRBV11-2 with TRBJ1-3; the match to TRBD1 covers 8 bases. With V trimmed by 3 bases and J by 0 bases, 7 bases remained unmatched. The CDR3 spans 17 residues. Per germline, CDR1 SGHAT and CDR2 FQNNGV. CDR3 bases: TGTGCCAGCAGCTTTACGGACAGGGACCCCTCTGGAAACACCATATATTTT. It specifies CASSFTDRDPSGNTIYF. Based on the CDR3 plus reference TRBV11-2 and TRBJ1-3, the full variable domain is EAGVAQSPRYKIIEKRQSVAFWCNPISGHATLYWYQQILGQGPKLLIQFQNNGVVDDSQLPKDRFSAERLKGVDSTLKIQPAKLEDSAVYLCASSFTDRDPSGNTIYFGEGSWLTVV.

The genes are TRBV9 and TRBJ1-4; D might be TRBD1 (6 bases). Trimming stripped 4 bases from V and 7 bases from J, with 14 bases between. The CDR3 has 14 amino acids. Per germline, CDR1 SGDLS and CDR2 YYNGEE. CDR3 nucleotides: TGTGCCAGCAGCCAAGGGGGGGGCGGTGAAAAACTGTTTTTT. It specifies CASSQGGGGEKLFF. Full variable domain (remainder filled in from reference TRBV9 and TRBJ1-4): DSGVTQTPKHLITATGQRVTLRCSPRSGDLSVYWYQQSLDQGLQFLIQYYNGEERAKGNILERFSAQQFPDLHSELNLSSLELGDSALYFCASSQGGGGEKLFFGSGTQLSVL.

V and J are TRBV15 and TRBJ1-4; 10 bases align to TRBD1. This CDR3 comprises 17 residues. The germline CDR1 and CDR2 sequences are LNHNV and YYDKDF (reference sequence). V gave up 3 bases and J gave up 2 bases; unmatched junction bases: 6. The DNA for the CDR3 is TGTGCCACCAGCAGTCCCCCGGGACAGGGGACTAATGAAAAACTGTTTTTT. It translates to CATSSPPGQGTNEKLFF. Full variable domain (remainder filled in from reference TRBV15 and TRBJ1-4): DAMVIQNPRYQVTQFGKPVTLSCSQTLNHNVMYWYQQKSSQAPKLLFHYYDKDFNNEADTPDNFQSRRPNTSFCFLDIRSPGLGDTAMYLCATSSPPGQGTNEKLFFGSGTQLSVL.

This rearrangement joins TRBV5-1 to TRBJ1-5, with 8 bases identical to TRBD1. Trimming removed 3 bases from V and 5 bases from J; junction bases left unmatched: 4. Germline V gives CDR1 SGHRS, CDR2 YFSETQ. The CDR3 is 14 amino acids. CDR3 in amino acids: CASSYGTGDQPQHF. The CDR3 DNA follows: TGCGCCAGCAGCTACGGGACAGGCGATCAGCCCCAGCATTTT.

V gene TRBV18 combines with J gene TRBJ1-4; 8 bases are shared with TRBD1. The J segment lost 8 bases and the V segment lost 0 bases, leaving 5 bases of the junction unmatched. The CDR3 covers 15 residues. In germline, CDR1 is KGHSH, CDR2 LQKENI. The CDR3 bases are TGTGCCAGCTCACCACCGACAGGGGTTCGAGAAAAACTGTTTTTT. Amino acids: CASSPPTGVREKLFF.

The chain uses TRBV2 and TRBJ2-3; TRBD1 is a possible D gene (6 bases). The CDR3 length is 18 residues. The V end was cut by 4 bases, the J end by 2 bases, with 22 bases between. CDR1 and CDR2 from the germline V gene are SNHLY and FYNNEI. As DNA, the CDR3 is TGTGCCAGCAGTGGCCCGACCGGGACACTTATCGTCACAGATACGCAGTATTTT. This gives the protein CASSGPTGTLIVTDTQYF.

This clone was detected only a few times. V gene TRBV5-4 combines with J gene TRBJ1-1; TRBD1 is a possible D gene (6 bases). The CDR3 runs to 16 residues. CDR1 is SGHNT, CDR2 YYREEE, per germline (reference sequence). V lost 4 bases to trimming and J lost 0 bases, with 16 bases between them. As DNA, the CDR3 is TGTGCCAGCAGCGGGAGGGGGGAATCCCTGAACACTGAAGCTTTCTTT. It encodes CASSGRGESLNTEAFF.

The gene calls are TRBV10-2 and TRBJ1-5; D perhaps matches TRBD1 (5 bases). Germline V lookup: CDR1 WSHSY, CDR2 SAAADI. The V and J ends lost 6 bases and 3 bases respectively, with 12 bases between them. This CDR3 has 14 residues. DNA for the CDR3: TGCGCCAGCAGGCTCGACAGCCTCAATCAGCCCCAGCATTTT. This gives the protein CASRLDSLNQPQHF.